The source of this T cell receptor beta chain is a study of human T cells and chemical hapten exposure. Study details: During the approximately 25-week study period, patients had diphenylcyclopropenone applied to the scalp every week. Patients, largely female, had alopecia areata, totalis or universalis.

Time point indicated: patch test 3, about 24 weeks after DPC sensitization. Treatment specified: therapeutic diphenylcyclopropenone sensitization with weekly scalp DPC. Findings and limits, study-wide: TCRs exceeding a frequency of 1 in 1000 stayed unchanged under DPC sensitization.

One entry per CDR3 protein, called by TCRdb with MiXCR from the RACE reads. Of about 58,000 distinct CDR3 sequences in the sample, roughly 12% are singletons; the top ten hold roughly 2.6%. This clonotype came up many times. No antigen is known for it. The germline CDR1 and CDR2 sequences are SQVTM and ANQGSEA. The CDR3 has 15 residues. The V segment lost 7 bases and the J segment 5 bases; nucleotides outside the gene matches: 14. This sample comprised whole blood, obtained in connection with sensitization to the hapten diphenylcyclopropenone (DPC). The V gene is TRBV29-1, the J gene TRBJ2-7; 10 nucleotides agree with TRBD1. This receptor was obtained from a man between 25 and 39 years old with alopecia areata. Some clones in this sample may be carry-over from other donors' samples. Written as DNA, the CDR3 is TGCAGCGCAAAACACCAGGGACAGGGGATCCACGAGCAGTACTTC. Amino acids: CSAKHQGQGIHEQYF.